What follows are 22 T cell receptor beta chains derived from one specimen sequenced in a study of T cells in Graves' hyperthyroidism and ophthalmopathy. RNA transcripts were the template for amplifying TCR beta CDR3 regions. When the TCR CDR3 underwent first-round RT-PCR, the HTBI primer set was used. TCRdb independently ran MiXCR on the multiplex PCR reads; one entry per CDR3 protein. This sample has roughly 500,000 distinct CDR3 sequences, with 16% found just once. The sequenced material came from blood. These receptors were obtained from a woman in her twenties or thirties with Graves' ophthalmopathy.

This clonotype was counted ten times or more. The chain carries TRBV28 and TRBJ2-7, with 8 bases that match TRBD2. After removal of 7 bases from V and 2 bases from J, the junction contained 7 bases not matched to a gene. The CDR3 extends over 14 amino acids. The germline CDR1 and CDR2 sequences are MDHEN and SYDVKM. CDR3: CASTLSGGAYEQYF. The CDR3 DNA is TGTGCCAGCACCCTGTCGGGAGGGGCCTACGAGCAGTACTTC.

V usage is TRBV27 and J usage is TRBJ2-2; D gene unclear. Germline assignment: CDR1 MNHEY and CDR2 SMNVEV (reference sequence). CDR3 length equals 15 residues. Deletions cut 8 bases from V and 3 bases from J, with 16 bases between. CDR3 nucleotide sequence: TGTGCCAGCCAGAAAGGACCATGGCACACCGGGGAGCTGTTTTTT. Translating gives CASQKGPWHTGELFF.

This clonotype appeared a few times. The chain recombines TRBV6-6 with TRBJ2-7, with TRBD2 matching over 7 bases. Germline V gives CDR1 MNHNY, CDR2 SVGAGI (reference sequence). After removal of 1 base from V and 5 bases from J, the junction contained 11 bases not matched to a gene. The CDR3 runs to 16 residues. CDR3 nucleotides: TGTGCCAGCAGTTACTTTGGGCTAGCGGCCCTTAACGAGCAGTACTTC. It codes for CASSYFGLAALNEQYF.

This clonotype showed up many times. This chain joins TRBV28 and TRBJ2-3, with 8 bases identical to TRBD1. Trimming at V came to 4 bases and at J to 0 bases, leaving 6 bases not matched to a gene. This CDR3 region has 16 residues. CDR1 and CDR2 from the germline V gene are MDHEN and SYDVKM. The CDR3 here is CASSSPGGRSTDTQYF. As DNA, the CDR3 is TGTGCCAGCAGTTCCCCAGGGGGCCGAAGCACAGATACGCAGTATTTT.

Concerning this clonotype: One end of the junction does not line up with germline, which may come from a read error. The genes are TRBV6-2 or TRBV6-3 and TRBJ2-1; D gene unclear. Germline loops: CDR1 MNHEY, CDR2 SVGEGT. The CDR3 covers 14 residues. CDR3 sequence (DNA): TGTGCCAGCAGCTACGAACGGATAGTAGACAATTTAATCTTC. Its translation: CASSYERIVDNLIF.

The sample holds many counts of this clonotype. The gene calls are TRBV24-1 and TRBJ1-5, with 7 bases matching TRBD1. There are 12 residues in the CDR3. Looked up from germline, CDR1 is KGHDR and CDR2 is SFDVKD. With 4 bases clipped from V and 13 bases from J, the junction kept 6 bases outside the gene matches. This chain's CDR3 is CATSDGTDIQHF. As DNA, the CDR3 is TGTGCCACCAGTGACGGGACAGATATTCAGCATTTT.

This chain uses TRBV7-8 with TRBJ1-1; tentatively, D is TRBD1 (6 bases). The V gene's germline CDR1 is SGHVS and CDR2 FQNEAQ. The CDR3 consists of 18 residues. V gave up 5 bases and J gave up 0 bases, with 22 bases separating them. The CDR3 coding sequence is TGTGCCAGCAGCCAAACCGAGGGGGGGAGAGGCCTGAACACTGAAGCTTTCTTT. It specifies CASSQTEGGRGLNTEAFF.

The table lists this clonotype with many counts. The V call is TRBV3-1, the J call TRBJ2-5, with D unclear. The CDR3 consists of 16 residues. V was clipped by 0 bases and J by 0 bases, with 11 bases between them. Germline lookup yields CDR1 LGHDT and CDR2 YNNKEL (reference sequence). Written as DNA, the CDR3 is TGTGCCAGCAGCCAAGAGACCCGGTCGTACCAAGAGACCCAGTACTTC. This encodes CASSQETRSYQETQYF.

This clonotype has only a few counts. This sequence joins TRBV7-8 and TRBJ2-4; 9 bases map to TRBD2. This CDR3 contains 16 residues. Germline CDR1 is SGHVS and CDR2 is FQNEAQ. With 5 bases clipped from V and 7 bases from J, the junction kept 12 bases outside the gene matches. CDR3 DNA sequence: TGTGCCAGCAGCCGCCAACATAGCGGGAGCTGGAACATTCAGTACTTC. Translated, it gives CASSRQHSGSWNIQYF.

In this sample, this clonotype turned up a few times. This CDR3 is CSVEQFGQGSQYF. In DNA form, the CDR3 reads TGCAGCGTTGAACAGTTCGGACAGGGCAGTCAGTACTTC. V usage is TRBV29-1 and J usage is TRBJ2-4; TRBD1 matches at 8 bases. V lost 2 bases to trimming and J lost 12 bases; unmatched junction nucleotides: 9. The CDR3 consists of 13 residues. Germline CDR1 reads SQVTM; CDR2 reads ANQGSEA.

The rearrangement links TRBV9 to TRBJ2-1, with 12 bases lining up with TRBD2. The length of the CDR3 is 19 residues. Trimming removed 2 bases from V and 0 bases from J; junction bases left unmatched: 9. Germline-derived CDR1 and CDR2 are SGDLS and YYNGEE. CDR3: CASSVTGLAGVSSYNEQFF. As DNA, the CDR3 is TGTGCCAGCAGCGTGACGGGACTAGCGGGCGTGAGCTCCTACAATGAGCAGTTCTTC.

In its sample, this clonotype was seen a few times. V gene TRBV20-1 combines with J gene TRBJ1-5; D may be TRBD1 (6 bases). In germline, CDR1 is DFQATT, CDR2 SNEGSKA (reference sequence). The CDR3 is made up of 16 amino acids. V was trimmed by 5 bases and J by 6 bases, leaving 23 bases between them. As DNA, the CDR3 is TGCAGTGCTCCTCCCCCCCGGGGGGCGCGAGGTCAGCCCCAGCATTTT. The encoded protein is CSAPPPRGARGQPQHF.

The table lists this clonotype with many counts. V gene TRBV20-1 combines with J gene TRBJ2-7; 8 bases align to TRBD1. V shed 3 bases and J 5 bases; nucleotides not matched to a gene: 9. The CDR3 contains 14 residues. CDR1 and CDR2 from the germline V gene are DFQATT and SNEGSKA (reference sequence). CDR3 sequence reads: CSARLLQGAHEQYF. DNA of the CDR3: TGCAGTGCTAGGCTCCTCCAGGGGGCCCACGAGCAGTACTTC.

This clonotype was counted between two and nine times. This chain joins TRBV5-1 and TRBJ1-1, with a tentative D call TRBD1 (6 bases). V shed 6 bases and J shed 0 bases, with 9 bases lying between them. Looked up from germline, CDR1 is SGHRS and CDR2 is YFSETQ. The CDR3 length is 13 residues. The CDR3 protein is CASTRTVNTEAFF. The CDR3 DNA follows: TGCGCCAGCACCAGGACAGTGAACACTGAAGCTTTCTTT.

Ten or more counts support this clonotype. The chain couples TRBV7-2 to TRBJ2-3; TRBD2 aligns across 7 bases. The CDR3 runs 14 residues. With 11 bases clipped from V and 1 base from J, the junction kept 9 bases outside the gene matches. The germline CDR1 and CDR2 sequences are SGHTA and FQGNSA. The CDR3 reads CAGRAGRGTDTQYF. The CDR3 DNA reads TGTGCCGGGCGAGCGGGACGTGGCACAGATACGCAGTATTTT. The complete variable domain, with remaining parts taken from reference TRBV7-2 and TRBJ2-3, reads GAGVSQSPSNKVTEKGKDVELRCDPISGHTALYWYRQSLGQGLEFLIYFQGNSAPDKSGLPSDRFSAERTGGSVSTLTIQRTQQEDSAVYLCAGRAGRGTDTQYFGPGTRLTVL.

The rearrangement joins TRBV6-1 to TRBJ2-2; TRBD2 matches 7 bases. V lost 8 bases, J lost 4 bases, and 13 bases stayed unmatched. Germline V CDR1 and CDR2: MNHNS, SASEGT. The CDR3 spans 16 residues. CDR3 loop: CASRGKREVGTGELFF. The CDR3 DNA reads TGTGCCAGCCGGGGCAAACGGGAGGTCGGCACCGGGGAGCTGTTTTTT.

This clonotype has at least ten counts. This chain uses TRBV4-2 with TRBJ2-3; D remains ambiguous. With 1 base removed from V and 1 base from J, the gap between germline ends came to 3 bases. Germline-derived CDR1 and CDR2 are LGHNA and YNFKEQ. The CDR3 has 13 amino acids. This CDR3 is CASSQVGTDTQYF. The CDR3 bases are TGTGCCAGCAGCCAAGTCGGCACAGATACGCAGTATTTT.

There are many counts of this clonotype. The chain links TRBV4-1 to TRBJ2-7, with D perhaps matching TRBD1 (5 bases). From germline, CDR1 is MGHRA and CDR2 YSYEKL. CDR3 length: 15 residues. V lost 3 bases, J lost 4 bases, and 16 bases lay in between. The CDR3 loop reads CASSHSVRTSYEQYF. The DNA of the CDR3 is TGCGCCAGCAGCCACTCAGTCCGGACAAGTTACGAGCAGTACTTC.

This clonotype was seen a single time. This CDR3 is missing its conserved last phenylalanine or tryptophan, likely due to a read error. The rearrangement uses TRBV5-1 and TRBJ2-7; D may be TRBD2 (7 bases). Germline V gene lookup returns CDR1 SGHRS and CDR2 YFSETQ. The CDR3 is 15 amino acids. With 5 bases removed from V and 5 bases from J, the gap between germline ends came to 20 bases. DNA for the CDR3: TGCGCCAGCAGTGAGGGGGGAGGGCCGTCGGACGAGCAGTACCTC. Translation: CASSEGGGPSDEQYL.

This clonotype was seen repeatedly, ten times or more. This rearrangement joins TRBV6-1 to TRBJ2-1, with TRBD1 identical over 9 bases. The V gene end was trimmed by 6 bases and the J gene end by 7 bases; junction bases not matched to a gene: 16. The CDR3 loop spans 17 amino acids. The germline CDR1 and CDR2 sequences are MNHNS and SASEGT. The CDR3 here is CASSWGAGQGVPNEQFF. The CDR3 bases are TGTGCCAGCAGCTGGGGAGCGGGACAGGGTGTCCCTAATGAGCAGTTCTTC.

This clonotype was seen many times. This chain uses TRBV6-1 with TRBJ2-3; D gene uncertain. Germline CDR1 MNHNS, CDR2 SASEGT. This CDR3 has 12 residues. Trimming removed 2 bases from V and 4 bases from J, with 4 bases in between. The CDR3 loop is CASSEIADTQYF. As DNA, the CDR3 is TGTGCCAGCAGTGAAATCGCAGATACGCAGTATTTT.

This clonotype was observed a few times. The chain employs TRBV4-3 and TRBJ2-3, with 14 bases that match TRBD2. Germline CDR1 and CDR2: LGHNA and YSLEER. The CDR3 has 20 amino acids. Trimming took 0 bases from V and 1 from J; bases not matched to a gene: 9. The CDR3 nucleotides read TGCGCCAGCAGCCAAGACCAAGGACTAGCGGGAGGCGGGGGCACAGATACGCAGTATTTT. This translates into CASSQDQGLAGGGGTDTQYF.